This TCR beta chain comes out of a study of response to subunit inactivated influenza vaccine (dated by TCRdb to the late 2010s). Study-wide context: To follow how T cells responded to a trivalent subunit inactivated influenza vaccine, the researchers relied on deep quantitative profiling of the T cell receptor repertoire.

General conclusions and limits of the study: According to the authors, only a limited number of new T cells may be recruited by each seasonal influenza vaccination.

The library was generated by RT-PCR. TCRdb records Illumina HiSeq 2500 as the sequencer. The public reads were reprocessed in TCRdb via fastp at Q25 and MiXCR, keeping in-frame beta chains. Entries are consolidated by CDR3 protein sequence, retaining the most common genes and DNA. The sample data list more than 550,000 distinct CDR3 sequences, and approximately 10% of these were observed just once. The top ten constitute roughly 10% of the sample. This clonotype showed up many times. It lacks a known antigen. No much larger clone is present one base from it, and per-base qualities are unavailable. V and J are trimmed by 6 bases and 4 bases, and the gene matches miss 4 bases of the junction. The CDR3 contains 13 residues, cysteine and phenylalanine counted. Here the CDR3 DNA is all that survives: 39 bases in frame from base 1.

This clonotype originated in a man aged 50-60 years who received an inactivated influenza vaccine. Donor details come from another sample of the same person, matched by shared clones. The chain was built from TRBV12-3 or TRBV12-4 and TRBJ1-2, with 8 middle bases fitting TRBD1. The sequencing used PBMCs from blood, collected on the day of vaccination. The CDR3 in this case is CASSMTGVYGYTF. The sequence in DNA is TGTGCCAGCAGCATGACAGGGGTCTATGGCTACACCTTC.